The next 10 T cell receptor beta chains were all read from a single sample in a study of blood T cell repertoires in COVID-19. This table comes from immunoSEQ multiplex PCR, and its TCRdb copy is limited to in-frame clones, with some not included. Among about 120,000 clones, 85% to 90% were seen once, and the ten largest hold 9.5% to 13%. The sequencing input was peripheral blood. Every receptor here comes from a man older than 75 with acute or convalescent COVID-19.

There are a few counts of this clone. The chain couples TRBV5-5 to TRBJ1-5; D is possibly TRBD1 (6 bases). Germline values: CDR1 SGHKS, CDR2 YYEKEE (reference sequence). V dropped 4 bases and J dropped 6 bases, with 17 bases sitting between them. The CDR3 has 15 amino acids. This CDR3 reads CASSPYGGLSQPQHF. The CDR3, as DNA: TGTGCCAGCAGCCCCTACGGGGGGCTTAGTCAGCCCCAGCATTTT.

J is TRBJ1-3 and V is TRBV18; D not certain. Germline CDR1 KGHSH, CDR2 LQKENI. The CDR3 has 12 amino acids. Trimming took off 9 bases at V and 4 bases at J, with 10 bases between the two ends. The CDR3 sequence is CASTGPGNTIYF. In nucleotides, the CDR3 is TGTGCCAGTACTGGTCCCGGAAACACCATATATTTT. Full variable domain (outside the CDR3, taken from reference TRBV18 and TRBJ1-3): NAGVMQNPRHLVRRRGQEARLRCSPMKGHSHVYWYRQLPEEGLKFMVYLQKENIIDESGMPKERFSAEFPKEGPSILRIQQVVRGDSAAYFCASTGPGNTIYFGEGSWLTVV.

The rearrangement links TRBV18 to TRBJ1-4; no clear D. This CDR3 spans 15 amino acids. Trimming removed 4 bases from V and 3 bases from J, with 12 bases in between. Per germline, CDR1 KGHSH and CDR2 LQKENI. This CDR3 reads CASSRAGFSNEKLFF. The CDR3 bases are TGTGCCAGCTCACGAGCCGGGTTTTCTAATGAAAAACTGTTTTTT.

The chain links TRBV6-5 to TRBJ1-1; 9 bases align to TRBD1. V was pared by 6 bases and J by 0 bases, with 5 bases of the junction left unmatched. The germline CDR1 and CDR2 sequences are MNHEY and SVGAGI. This CDR3 is 15 amino acids long. CDR3 sequence: CASRITGGMNTEAFF. Here the CDR3 DNA reads TGTGCCAGCAGGATAACAGGGGGCATGAACACTGAAGCTTTCTTT.

The rearrangement links TRBV6-2 or TRBV6-3 to TRBJ2-2; TRBD2 might be the D (6 bases). CDR1 is MNHEY and CDR2 is SVGEGT in the germline V gene. This CDR3 region has 15 residues. V shed 3 bases and J shed 4 bases, with 12 bases lying between them. CDR3 region: CASSYRVEGTGELFF. The CDR3 DNA follows: TGTGCCAGCAGTTATCGGGTGGAGGGCACCGGGGAGCTGTTTTTT.

V and J are TRBV10-3 and TRBJ2-2; TRBD1 might be the D (6 bases). Trimming removed 3 bases at V and 7 bases at J, with 18 bases between. Germline V gene data show CDR1 as ENHRY and CDR2 as SYGVKD. The CDR3 sequence is 16 residues long. CDR3 bases: TGTGCCATCAGTGAATGGGGTCAGGGGATCGGCGGGGAGCTGTTTTTT. Protein product: CAISEWGQGIGGELFF.

This clone has just a few counts. The V and J genes are TRBV2 and TRBJ1-5; possibly TRBD1 for D (6 bases). The V end lost 4 bases, the J end lost 1 base, and 14 bases lay between the germline ends. Germline V CDR1 and CDR2: SNHLY, FYNNEI. The CDR3 sequence is 16 residues long. CDR3: CASSVPTRGSNQPQHF. The CDR3 region has the DNA TGTGCCAGCAGTGTTCCCACCAGGGGCAGCAATCAGCCCCAGCATTTT.

This clone was recorded only once. This chain links TRBV18 with TRBJ2-1, with 11 bases that match TRBD2. This CDR3 contains 17 residues. V lost 3 bases and J lost 7; bases outside the gene matches: 11. Germline values: CDR1 KGHSH, CDR2 LQKENI. The CDR3 DNA sequence: TGTGCCAGCTCACCCGCCCCAGGCCTAGCGGGAGGTAATGAGCAGTTCTTC. The encoded protein is CASSPAPGLAGGNEQFF.

The chain carries TRBV7-2 and TRBJ2-7; 11 positions agree with TRBD2. Germline V gene lookup returns CDR1 SGHTA and CDR2 FQGNSA. Trimming removed 1 base from V and 3 bases from J; junction bases left unmatched: 14. The CDR3 covers 19 residues. CDR3 protein: CASSLGRLAGRGALYEQYF. The CDR3 region has the DNA TGTGCCAGCAGCTTAGGACGACTAGCGGGACGAGGGGCCCTCTACGAGCAGTACTTC.

The rearrangement links TRBV18 to TRBJ1-1, with TRBD1 matching over 9 bases. The V gene's germline CDR1 is KGHSH and CDR2 LQKENI. The junction had 3 bases not matched to a gene; V was cut back by 6 bases and J by 1 base. The CDR3 is made up of 14 amino acids. CDR3 in amino acids: CASSATGGNTEAFF. CDR3 nucleotide sequence: TGTGCCAGCTCGGCGACAGGGGGGAACACTGAAGCTTTCTTT.